Listed below are T cell receptor beta chains from one sample, sequenced in a study of blood T cell repertoires in COVID-19. Produced via immunoSEQ multiplex PCR; TCRdb's table is partial and in-frame only. The sample yields 270,000 or so clones, around 90% seen once. The sequenced material came from peripheral blood. All receptors come from a woman in her sixties with COVID-19, enrolled during active disease. CDR3s include the opening cysteine and the closing phenylalanine or tryptophan. Each record gives: J gene, clone size, D gene, V gene, CDR3 protein, CDR3 DNA. D genes are given only for firm matches. Rows may omit the clone size; those that give it use once, few, many or a size class.

J: TRBJ2-1
size: -
D: -
V: TRBV11-1
CDR3: CASSLALYGGANEQFF
DNA: TGTGCCAGCAGCTTGGCGCTTTATGGGGGGGCGAATGAGCAGTTCTTC

J: TRBJ1-5
size: -
D: TRBD1
V: TRBV10-2
CDR3: CASKQGAGNQPQHF
DNA: TGCGCCAGCAAACAGGGGGCAGGTAATCAGCCCCAGCATTTT

J: TRBJ1-2
size: -
D: TRBD1
V: TRBV5-1
CDR3: CASSLTGEANYGYTF
DNA: TGCGCCAGCAGCCTTACAGGGGAAGCTAACTATGGCTACACCTTC

J: TRBJ1-6
size: -
D: -
V: TRBV2
CDR3: CASRDDRFSNSPLHF
DNA: TGTGCCAGCAGAGACGACAGGTTTTCTAATTCACCCCTCCACTTT

J: TRBJ1-2
size: few
D: -
V: TRBV15
CDR3: CATSRGDSNTYGYTF
DNA: TGTGCCACCAGCAGGGGCGACAGCAATACCTATGGCTACACCTTC

J: TRBJ2-2
size: -
D: -
V: TRBV9
CDR3: CASSVNLGAPDTGELFF
DNA: TGTGCCAGCAGCGTAAACTTGGGGGCGCCGGACACCGGGGAGCTGTTTTTT

J: TRBJ2-7
size: -
D: TRBD1
V: TRBV5-4
CDR3: CASSFLTGDEQYF
DNA: TGTGCCAGCAGCTTCCTAACAGGGGACGAGCAGTACTTC

J: TRBJ1-2
size: few
D: -
V: TRBV3-1/TRBV3-2
CDR3: CASSQVRGYGYTF
DNA: TGTGCCAGCAGCCAAGTTCGAGGGTATGGCTACACCTTC

J: TRBJ1-2
size: -
D: -
V: TRBV7-9
CDR3: CASSLIPGDYGYTF
DNA: TGTGCCAGCAGCTTAATCCCAGGCGACTATGGCTACACCTTC

J: TRBJ1-2
size: -
D: -
V: TRBV25-1
CDR3: CASSGPQGLSGYTF
DNA: TGTGCCAGCAGTGGTCCTCAGGGTCTGAGTGGCTACACCTTC

J: TRBJ1-6
size: -
D: TRBD1
V: TRBV4-3
CDR3: CASSYRQGENSPLHF
DNA: TGCGCCAGCAGCTACAGACAGGGGGAGAATTCACCCCTCCACTTT

J: TRBJ1-1
size: few
D: -
V: TRBV5-5
CDR3: CASSYGLPEAFF
DNA: TGTGCCAGCAGCTACGGTCTCCCTGAAGCTTTCTTT

J: TRBJ2-7
size: few
D: -
V: TRBV30
CDR3: CAWNREGSYARQYF
DNA: TGTGCCTGGAACAGGGAGGGATCGTATGCGCGGCAGTACTTC

J: TRBJ1-3
size: -
D: -
V: TRBV27
CDR3: CASSTDRRNTIYF
DNA: TGTGCCAGCAGTACGGACAGAAGAAACACCATATATTTT

J: TRBJ1-4
size: -
D: TRBD1
V: TRBV7-9
CDR3: CASSWDRGNEKLFF
DNA: TGTGCCAGCAGCTGGGACAGGGGAAATGAAAAACTGTTTTTT

J: TRBJ1-2
size: once
D: -
V: TRBV5-4
CDR3: CASSFRAGNYGYTF
DNA: TGTGCCAGCAGCTTTCGGGCAGGGAACTATGGCTACACCTTC

J: TRBJ1-2
size: few
D: -
V: TRBV19
CDR3: CASSDSRYGYTF
DNA: TGTGCCAGTAGTGACAGCAGATATGGCTACACCTTC

J: TRBJ1-6
size: -
D: TRBD1
V: TRBV27
CDR3: CASSSSRGLGSPLHF
DNA: TGTGCCAGCAGTTCTTCAAGGGGGCTTGGTTCACCCCTCCACTTT

J: TRBJ1-3
size: few
D: -
V: TRBV9
CDR3: CASSVTPLVGPLYSGNTIYF
DNA: TGTGCCAGCAGCGTAACTCCCTTAGTGGGGCCCTTGTACTCTGGAAACACCATATATTTT

J: TRBJ1-3
size: -
D: -
V: TRBV28
CDR3: CASSLSQASSGNTIYF
DNA: TGTGCCAGCAGTTTATCGCAGGCGAGCTCTGGAAACACCATATATTTT

J: TRBJ1-1
size: -
D: TRBD1
V: TRBV7-6
CDR3: CASSLWTGMNTEAFF
DNA: TGTGCCAGCAGCTTGTGGACAGGCATGAACACTGAAGCTTTCTTT

J: TRBJ1-1
size: -
D: TRBD1
V: TRBV3-1/TRBV3-2
CDR3: CASSQGLNRGPGTEAFF
DNA: TGTGCCAGCAGCCAAGGCTTAAACAGGGGGCCCGGCACTGAAGCTTTCTTT

J: TRBJ1-2
size: -
D: TRBD1
V: TRBV7-8
CDR3: CASSQGAGRGYTF
DNA: TGTGCCAGCAGCCAGGGGGCGGGACGTGGCTACACCTTC

J: TRBJ1-2
size: -
D: TRBD1
V: TRBV9
CDR3: CASSLRDRGNHGYTF
DNA: TGTGCCAGCAGCCTCCGGGACAGGGGGAACCATGGCTACACCTTC

J: TRBJ1-4
size: -
D: TRBD1
V: TRBV10-3
CDR3: CAIGGGQGNEKLFF
DNA: TGTGCCATCGGGGGAGGACAGGGGAATGAAAAACTGTTTTTT

J: TRBJ2-7
size: -
D: -
V: TRBV4-3
CDR3: CASSQDPQGSSYEQYF
DNA: TGCGCCAGCAGCCAAGATCCGCAGGGGTCTTCCTACGAGCAGTACTTC